This T cell receptor (beta chain) was captured in a study of blood T cell repertoires in COVID-19. About the study: Sites in the United States, Italy and Spain provided acute and convalescent COVID-19 samples. Sample material is recorded as cDNA or gDNA derived from T cells, B-cell-depleted T cells, or PBMCs.

Trimming took off 3 bases at V and 0 bases at J, with 15 bases between the two ends. Germline V gives CDR1 LNHNV, CDR2 YYDKDF (reference sequence). This CDR3 spans 17 amino acids. Authors' data handling: Reference gene primer amplification yielded estimated nucleated cell counts. TCRdb's copy holds only in-frame clones and misses some; the assay was immunoSEQ multiplex PCR. Clonal size and the V and J genes are those of that table, whereas D and trimming came from the DNA. The sample holds about 100,000 clones; about 90% are singletons and the top ten take over 7%. The sample taken for sequencing was peripheral blood. The chain is built from TRBV15 and TRBJ1-3; maybe TRBD1 (5 bases). The clonotype comes from a man aged 25 to 45 in a cohort sampled during active COVID-19. CDR3 bases: TGTGCCACCAGCAGTTGGGGAGGGGCGGACTCTGGAAACACCATATATTTT. It codes for CATSSWGGADSGNTIYF. Based on the CDR3 plus reference TRBV15 and TRBJ1-3, the full variable domain is DAMVIQNPRYQVTQFGKPVTLSCSQTLNHNVMYWYQQKSSQAPKLLFHYYDKDFNNEADTPDNFQSRRPNTSFCFLDIRSPGLGDTAMYLCATSSWGGADSGNTIYFGEGSWLTVV.